This T cell receptor beta chain derives from a study of blood T cell repertoires in COVID-19. Across the whole study: The samples span acute and convalescent COVID-19 from the United States, Italy and Spain.

Per the original methods: Reference gene primer amplification gave nucleated cell count estimates. The table came from immunoSEQ multiplex PCR; TCRdb's copy has only in-frame clones and leaves some out. The DNA gave D and trimming, while V, J and clone size come from that table. This sample has 150,000 to 200,000 clones, with over 70% found just once. The CDR3 totals 11 residues. CDR1 is SQVTM and CDR2 is ANQGSEA in the germline V gene. With 7 bases removed from V and 1 base from J, the gap between germline ends came to 7 bases. This receptor was obtained from a woman of 80 years or more with active or convalescent COVID-19. The genes are TRBV29-1 and TRBJ1-1; D is undetermined. Sequenced input: peripheral blood. The CDR3 region is CSASGNTEAFF. The CDR3 region has the DNA TGCAGCGCCTCGGGGAACACTGAAGCTTTCTTT.